These 9 T cell receptor beta chains share one sample of origin, sequenced in a study of T cells after yellow fever vaccination. TCRdb processed the 5' RACE reads anew with MiXCR; each CDR3 protein has one entry. The sample contains a few hundred thousand distinct CDR3 sequences, 5.2% of which appear only once. The sample in question was CD4+ T cells sorted from PBMCs, obtained on the day of the yellow fever booster vaccination. Receptor source: a man between 18 and 29 years old who received the YFV17D yellow fever vaccine.

The chain recombines TRBV7-9 with TRBJ2-1; D remains unclear. Germline V gene lookup returns CDR1 SEHNR and CDR2 FQNEAQ (reference sequence). Trimming cost V 4 bases and J 8 bases, with 15 bases left between them. The CDR3 extends over 14 amino acids. The CDR3 region is CASSSYSVVYEQFF. The CDR3 DNA reads as TGTGCCAGCAGCTCCTATTCGGTGGTTTATGAGCAGTTCTTC.

This clonotype was seen at least ten times. This chain links TRBV28 with TRBJ2-3, with 7 bases fitting TRBD2. Germline-derived CDR1 and CDR2 are MDHEN and SYDVKM. V was clipped by 2 bases and J by 4 bases; unmatched bases: 12. The length of the CDR3 is 17 residues. CDR3 sequence reads: CASSLGKWGEGPDTQYF. The CDR3, as DNA: TGTGCCAGCAGTTTAGGGAAGTGGGGGGAGGGCCCAGATACGCAGTATTTT.

V and J are TRBV20-1 and TRBJ1-6; weak D call: TRBD1 (5 bases). CDR3 length: 12 residues. Germline CDR1 DFQATT, CDR2 SNEGSKA (reference sequence). Trimming shortened V by 3 bases and J by 14 bases, and 14 bases separated the two germline ends. CDR3 sequence reads: CSASNSGRTLHF. In DNA, the CDR3 is TGCAGTGCTAGTAATTCGGGGCGGACCCTCCACTTT.

The rearrangement uses TRBV5-1 and TRBJ2-7; no clear D gene. The CDR3 is 15 amino acids. Germline V CDR1 and CDR2: SGHRS, YFSETQ. V was cut by 4 bases and J by 5 bases, with 19 bases left in between. The CDR3: CASSPRPALPHEQYV. The CDR3 nucleotides read TGCGCCAGCAGCCCGAGGCCAGCTCTTCCCCACGAGCAGTACGTC.

The genes are TRBV24-1 and TRBJ2-2, with 8 bases lining up with TRBD1. This CDR3 is 15 amino acids long. The germline V gene encodes CDR1 KGHDR and CDR2 SFDVKD. V was clipped by 4 bases and J by 6 bases; unmatched bases: 6. CDR3 sequence reads: CATSDPGGEAGELFF. CDR3 coding DNA: TGTGCCACCAGTGACCCAGGGGGCGAAGCCGGGGAGCTGTTTTTT.

This clonotype was detected many times. The chain couples TRBV6-5 to TRBJ2-1; 12 bases agree with TRBD1. The CDR3 has 17 amino acids. With V trimmed by 6 bases and J by 8 bases, 14 bases remained unmatched. CDR1 and CDR2 (germline): MNHEY, SVGAGI. CDR3 coding DNA: TGTGCCAGCAGCCCTCTTTACGGGACAGGGGGCTTTTATGAGCAGTTCTTC. This encodes CASSPLYGTGGFYEQFF.

This clonotype was seen a few times. The chain has TRBV6-6 and TRBJ2-1, with a weak D call TRBD2 (5 bases). Trimming removed 6 bases at V and 8 bases at J, with 11 bases between. This CDR3 is built from 12 residues. The germline gives CDR1 MNHNY, CDR2 SVGAGI (reference sequence). CDR3 bases: TGTGCCAGCAGCGCCGCGGGCGATGAGCAGTTCTTC. Its translation is CASSAAGDEQFF.

V and J are TRBV4-3 and TRBJ2-7; 11 bases are shared with TRBD1. The germline gives CDR1 LGHNA, CDR2 YSLEER. The CDR3 extends over 17 amino acids. V lost 1 base and J lost 4; bases outside the gene matches: 9. In DNA form, the CDR3 reads TGCGCCAGCAGCCAAGTGGCCGGGACAGGGGGTAGGTACGAGCAGTACTTC. This encodes CASSQVAGTGGRYEQYF.

This chain connects TRBV10-3 to TRBJ1-5; a weak D match, TRBD1 (5 bases). Deletions cut 2 bases from V and 5 bases from J, with 10 bases between. This CDR3 has 14 amino acids. Looked up from germline, CDR1 is ENHRY and CDR2 is SYGVKD. The CDR3 DNA sequence: TGTGCCATCAGTGAGGTAGGGGCCCATCAGCCCCAGCATTTT. It yields the protein CAISEVGAHQPQHF.